These T cell receptor beta chains were read from a single sample in a study of T cell responses to AZD1222 COVID-19 vaccine. TCRdb keeps only in-frame clones here, not all; method: immunoSEQ multiplex PCR. The sample records roughly 100,000 clones, 89% being singletons. Specimen: peripheral blood, collected 28 days after the second AZD1222 dose. These receptor sequences come from an adult who received the AZD1222 COVID-19 vaccine. Each CDR3 is given with its conserved first and last residue. The D gene is left open where the match is weak. Clone size is given for some rows only: seen once, a few or many times, or a class if the clone is expanded.

j_call d_call v_call clone_size cdr3_nt cdr3_aa
TRBJ1-6 TRBD1 TRBV19 NA TGTGCCAGTGGCGCAACAGGGGCCCTGACTTCACCCCTCCACTTT CASGATGALTSPLHF
TRBJ2-7 TRBD1 TRBV5-1 NA TGCGCCAGCAGCTCTCCGGGACAGGGGTCCTACGAGCAGTACTTC CASSSPGQGSYEQYF
TRBJ2-7 TRBD2 TRBV28 NA TGTGCCAGCAGACCGTTAGCGGGGTCCTACGAGCAGTACTTC CASRPLAGSYEQYF
TRBJ2-3 TRBD2 TRBV5-1 few TGCGCCAGCAGCCGGACTAGAAACACAGATACGCAGTATTTT CASSRTRNTDTQYF
TRBJ2-1 TRBD2 TRBV5-4 NA TGTGCCAGCAGACCGGGACTAGCGGCCTACAATGAGCAGTTCTTC CASRPGLAAYNEQFF
TRBJ2-2 NA TRBV28 NA TGTGCCAGCAGTTGGGGCCGAACCGACCGTGTCACCGGGGAGCTGTTTTTT CASSWGRTDRVTGELFF
TRBJ1-4 TRBD1 TRBV25-1 NA TGTGCCAGCAGTGATAGCAGGGGGTTTGGAAAACTGTTTTTT CASSDSRGFGKLFF
TRBJ2-5 NA TRBV15 NA TGTGCCACCGGGAAATCGGGAGAGGAGACCCAGTACTTC CATGKSGEETQYF
TRBJ2-7 NA TRBV7-2 NA TGTGCCAGCAGCTTAAAATTCGGGACTTTGAACTACGAGCAGTACTTC CASSLKFGTLNYEQYF
TRBJ1-1 NA TRBV2 NA TGTGCCAGCAGGCCCACATTTCGCTTGAACACTGAAGCTTTCTTT CASRPTFRLNTEAFF
TRBJ1-2 NA TRBV19 once TGTGCCAGTAGTCCGGAGCTCCTACTTAACTATGGCTACACCTTC CASSPELLLNYGYTF
TRBJ1-1 NA TRBV18 NA TGTGCCAGCTCACCAGGGGGTTTCACTGAAGCTTTCTTT CASSPGGFTEAFF
TRBJ2-7 TRBD1 TRBV19 NA TGTGCCAGTAGTGATCGACAGGGCTCCTACGAGCAGTACTTC CASSDRQGSYEQYF
TRBJ2-7 NA TRBV12-3/TRBV12-4 NA TGTGCCAGCAGTACCTTCTCCTACGAGCAGTACTTC CASSTFSYEQYF
TRBJ1-2 TRBD1 TRBV24-1 NA TGTGCCACCAGTGATTTGAAGACAGGGTTCGGCTACACCTTC CATSDLKTGFGYTF
TRBJ2-6 TRBD1 TRBV6-6 NA TGTGCCAGCAGTCATAGGACAGGGGGCGCATCTGGGGCCAACGTCCTGACTTTC CASSHRTGGASGANVLTF
TRBJ1-2 NA TRBV6-4 NA TGTGCCAGCAGTCGGACCTATGGCTACACCTTC CASSRTYGYTF
TRBJ2-5 TRBD2 TRBV6-2/TRBV6-3 NA TGTGCCAGCAACCCGAGCGGGAGCATGGAGACCCAGTACTTC CASNPSGSMETQYF
TRBJ2-1 TRBD1 TRBV5-4 NA TGTGCCAGCAGCCCGACAGGGGTATCCTACAATGAGCAGTTCTTC CASSPTGVSYNEQFF
TRBJ2-7 NA TRBV6-5 NA TGTGCCAGCAGTCCCCTCAGAGGCGAGCAGTACTTC CASSPLRGEQYF
TRBJ2-5 NA TRBV18 once TGTGCCAGCTCACCAGCGGAGCAAGAGACCCAGTACTTC CASSPAEQETQYF
TRBJ2-7 TRBD1 TRBV30 NA TGTGCCTGGACTCAGGGGACAGCCTACGAGCAGTACTTC CAWTQGTAYEQYF
TRBJ1-1 NA TRBV9 NA TGTGCCAGCAGCGCCGGGGATTACGCTGAAGCTTTCTTT CASSAGDYAEAFF
TRBJ2-1 TRBD1 TRBV7-3 NA TGTGCCAGCAGTTCTACAGGGGGAGATAATGAGCAGTTCTTC CASSSTGGDNEQFF
TRBJ2-1 TRBD2 TRBV6-1 NA TGTGCCAGCAGTGATACGGGGGGGCCAAGGGACAATGAGCAGTTCTTC CASSDTGGPRDNEQFF
TRBJ1-3 NA TRBV28 once TGTGCCAGCAGTCTCCAGAACTCTGGAAACACCATATATTTT CASSLQNSGNTIYF
TRBJ2-7 TRBD2 TRBV6-5 NA TGTGCCAGCAGTCGGACTAGCGGCTACGAGCAGTACTTC CASSRTSGYEQYF
TRBJ1-5 NA TRBV28 NA TGTGCCAGCAGTTTTGCGCTGATCAATCAGCCCCAGCATTTT CASSFALINQPQHF